Listed below are T cell receptor beta chains from one sample, sequenced in a study of blood T cells in healthy people across ages. Using its own MiXCR run on the 5' RACE reads, TCRdb lists one record per CDR3 protein. Of roughly 1,500,000 distinct CDR3 sequences listed, around 39% are singletons. Sequenced input: blood. These receptors were obtained from a woman between 18 and 30 years old in good health. Both conserved end residues are part of each CDR3. D genes are given only for firm matches. Not every row has a clone size; where given, it reads once, few, many or a size class.

D: NA; V: TRBV5-1; J: TRBJ2-1; size: NA; CDR3: CASSLEGISLNEQFF; DNA: TGCGCCAGCAGCTTGGAAGGGATATCTTTGAATGAGCAGTTCTTC
D: NA; V: TRBV30; J: TRBJ1-2; size: NA; CDR3: CASTFTRTGGGYTF; DNA: TGTGCCTCCACTTTCACCAGGACCGGCGGAGGCTACACCTTC
D: NA; V: TRBV7-8; J: TRBJ2-3; size: NA; CDR3: CASSKTRTTDTQYF; DNA: TGTGCCAGCAGCAAAACTAGGACCACAGATACGCAGTATTTT
D: TRBD1; V: TRBV11-2; J: TRBJ1-3; size: NA; CDR3: CASSPVTSGGSGNTIYF; DNA: TGTGCCAGCAGCCCGGTAACGTCAGGGGGCTCTGGAAACACCATATATTTT
D: NA; V: TRBV20-1; J: TRBJ1-4; size: many; CDR3: CSARDSTNEKLFF; DNA: TGCAGTGCTAGAGATTCGACGAATGAAAAACTGTTTTTT
D: TRBD1; V: TRBV28; J: TRBJ1-1; size: NA; CDR3: CASSSGDRKNTEAFF; DNA: TGTGCCAGCAGTTCCGGGGACAGAAAGAACACTGAAGCTTTCTTT
D: NA; V: TRBV10-3; J: TRBJ1-1; size: few; CDR3: CAISERDTEAFF; DNA: TGTGCCATCAGTGAGAGGGACACTGAAGCTTTCTTT
D: NA; V: TRBV18; J: TRBJ2-7; size: NA; CDR3: CASSRPGYTYEQYF; DNA: TGTGCCAGCTCACGGCCAGGATATACCTACGAGCAGTACTTC
D: TRBD2; V: TRBV12-3/TRBV12-4; J: TRBJ2-5; size: many; CDR3: CASSPGLAGKETQYF; DNA: TGTGCCAGCAGTCCGGGACTAGCGGGAAAAGAGACCCAGTACTTC
D: TRBD1; V: TRBV27; J: TRBJ1-5; size: NA; CDR3: CASSPYPGQGRNQPQHF; DNA: TGTGCCAGCAGTCCATATCCAGGACAGGGTCGCAATCAGCCCCAGCATTTT
D: TRBD2; V: TRBV4-1; J: TRBJ2-5; size: NA; CDR3: CASTLKAASGSGETQYF; DNA: TGCGCCAGCACCCTAAAGGCGGCTAGCGGGAGTGGCGAGACCCAGTACTTC
D: NA; V: TRBV12-3/TRBV12-4; J: TRBJ2-1; size: NA; CDR3: CASSDAGLSNNEQFF; DNA: TGTGCCAGCAGCGACGCGGGACTCTCCAACAATGAGCAGTTCTTC
D: NA; V: TRBV2; J: TRBJ1-5; size: NA; CDR3: CASSGDIKSGQPQHF; DNA: TGTGCCAGCAGCGGGGACATCAAAAGTGGTCAGCCCCAGCATTTT
D: TRBD2; V: TRBV6-1; J: TRBJ2-1; size: NA; CDR3: CASSEFFGFREREAQNNEQFF; DNA: TGTGCCAGCAGTGAATTTTTTGGGTTTAGGGAGCGGGAGGCCCAAAACAATGAGCAGTTCTTC
D: TRBD2; V: TRBV6-2/TRBV6-3; J: TRBJ2-1; size: once; CDR3: CASSPPGLGSNEQVF; DNA: TGTGCCAGCAGTCCTCCGGGACTAGGTAGCAATGAGCAGGTCTTC
D: NA; V: TRBV5-4; J: TRBJ2-6; size: NA; CDR3: CASSFSLSSGANVLTF; DNA: TGTGCCAGCAGCTTTTCGCTCTCCTCTGGAGCCAACGTCCTGACTTTC